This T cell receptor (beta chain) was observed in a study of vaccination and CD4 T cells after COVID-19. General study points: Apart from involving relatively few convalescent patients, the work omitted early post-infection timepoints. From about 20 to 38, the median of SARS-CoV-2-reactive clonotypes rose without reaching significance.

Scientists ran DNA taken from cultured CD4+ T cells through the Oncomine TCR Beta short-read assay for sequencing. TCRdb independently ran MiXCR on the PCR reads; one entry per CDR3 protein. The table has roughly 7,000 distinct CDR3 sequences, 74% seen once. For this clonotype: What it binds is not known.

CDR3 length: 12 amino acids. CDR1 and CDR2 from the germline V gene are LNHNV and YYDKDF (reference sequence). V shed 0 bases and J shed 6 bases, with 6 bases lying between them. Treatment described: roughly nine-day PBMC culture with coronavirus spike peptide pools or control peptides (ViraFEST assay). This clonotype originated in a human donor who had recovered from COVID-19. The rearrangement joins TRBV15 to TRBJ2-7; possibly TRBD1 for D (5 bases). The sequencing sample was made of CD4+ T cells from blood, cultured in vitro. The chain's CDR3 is CATSRDQGEQYF. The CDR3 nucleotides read TGTGCCACCAGCAGAGATCAGGGCGAGCAGTACTTC.